This is a list of T cell receptor beta chains from one sample in a study of cytomegalovirus exposure and HLA in healthy donors. Repertoires were generated with immunoSEQ multiplex PCR, while TCRdb's copy carries only in-frame clones and drops some. The data contain about 96,000 clones, 65% to 80% of them singletons. The sequenced sample consisted of PBMCs. These receptors all come from a female donor in good health and CMV-seropositive. Each CDR3 is given with its conserved first and last residue. The D gene is left open where the match is weak. Not all rows give a size; the values are once, few, many and, for expanded clones, a class.

>TRBV4-3|.|.|TRBJ1-5
TGCGCCAGCAGCCAAGATCGGAATCAGCCCCAGCATTTT
CASSQDRNQPQHF
>TRBV5-1|.|.|TRBJ2-7
TGCGCCAGCAGCGTCGGACCGGGATCCTACGAGCAGTACTTC
CASSVGPGSYEQYF
>TRBV29-1|.|.|TRBJ1-2
TGCAGCGTTGAAACTGGGCGGGGGGGTGGCTACACCTTC
CSVETGRGGGYTF
>TRBV9|.|few|TRBJ2-3
TGTGCCAGCAGCGTAGAACTTCTAGATACGCAGTATTTT
CASSVELLDTQYF
>TRBV6-4|.|.|TRBJ1-2
TGTGCCAGCAGTGAAAATGAGGAGGGTCGTGGCTACACCTTC
CASSENEEGRGYTF
>TRBV18|TRBD1|.|TRBJ1-5
TGTGCCAGCTCGGGGACAGGAAATAGCAATCAGCCCCAGCATTTT
CASSGTGNSNQPQHF
>TRBV30|.|.|TRBJ1-6
TGTGCCTGCGAACAGGGCCGTAATTCACCCCTCCACTTT
CACEQGRNSPLHF
>TRBV4-1|.|.|TRBJ1-2
TGCGCCAGCAGCCAAGAGGGGGGGCGGGTCTATGGCTACACCTTC
CASSQEGGRVYGYTF
>TRBV9|.|.|TRBJ2-1
TGTGCCAGCAGCCCCGTGAGCGGGTCCTACAATGAGCAGTTCTTC
CASSPVSGSYNEQFF
>TRBV1|.|.|TRBJ2-7
TGCACCAGGGGCGACGGTATCCTAGAAGGGGTAGCAGGATGGGCCGAGCAGTACTTC
CTRGDGILEGVAGWAEQYF
>TRBV5-6|.|few|TRBJ1-3
TGTGCCAGCAGCCTCTCCCTAGCGGACACCATATATTTT
CASSLSLADTIYF
>TRBV6-5|TRBD1|.|TRBJ2-5
TGTGCCAGCAGTTACTCCGCTCGGCAGGGGGCAGCCTCCCAGTACTTC
CASSYSARQGAASQYF
>TRBV2|TRBD1|.|TRBJ1-5
TGTGCCAGCAGAGTCTCGGGACAGGGTAACCAGCCCCAGCATTTT
CASRVSGQGNQPQHF
>TRBV11-2|.|.|TRBJ2-7
TGTGCCAGCAGCTTCACAGAACCCTACGAGCAGTACTTC
CASSFTEPYEQYF
>TRBV30|TRBD2|.|TRBJ2-2
TGTGCCTGGAGAACGAGCGGGGTCACCGGGGAGCTGTTTTTT
CAWRTSGVTGELFF
>TRBV5-6|.|.|TRBJ2-2
TGTGCCAGCAGCTACCGGGCTCCCGGGGGACCCGGGGAGCTGTTTTTT
CASSYRAPGGPGELFF
>TRBV5-1|.|.|TRBJ2-3
TGCGCCAGCAGCTCCCTTGCGGGCTCACGGGGCACAGATACGCAGTATTTT
CASSSLAGSRGTDTQYF
>TRBV5-4|TRBD1|.|TRBJ1-1
TGTGCCAGCAGCCTGAACAGGGGGCGGACTGAAGCTTTCTTT
CASSLNRGRTEAFF
>TRBV10-3|.|.|TRBJ1-3
TGTGCCATCAGTGAACGAGCGGGGGGCAGAAACACCATATATTTT
CAISERAGGRNTIYF
>TRBV7-2|.|.|TRBJ1-5
TGTGCCAGCAGCTTTCAGGGATCCGTTAGCAATCAGCCCCAGCATTTT
CASSFQGSVSNQPQHF
>TRBV7-2|.|.|TRBJ1-3
TGTGCCAGCAGCTCGGGACGGGGGATTGGAAACACCATATATTTT
CASSSGRGIGNTIYF
>TRBV7-3|.|.|TRBJ2-3
TGTGCCAGCAGCTTAGGGCAGGGCAGAGATACGCAGTATTTT
CASSLGQGRDTQYF
>TRBV7-2|.|.|TRBJ1-1
TGTGCCAGCAGCTTACAGGAGAACACTGAAGCTTTCTTT
CASSLQENTEAFF
>TRBV27|.|.|TRBJ1-1
TGTGCCAGCAGTTTACGTCTTAAGACAGCACATGAAGCTTTCTTT
CASSLRLKTAHEAFF
>TRBV6-5|TRBD1|.|TRBJ1-1
TGTGCCAGCCACAGGGGGCTGTTGGATGAAGCTTTCTTT
CASHRGLLDEAFF
>TRBV30|.|.|TRBJ2-2
TGTGCCTGGAAGAGGACTCATGTCACCGGGGAGCTGTTTTTT
CAWKRTHVTGELFF
>TRBV9|.|.|TRBJ1-2
TGTGCCAGCAGCTCCCTCGGGGGAGGGCTGTACTATGGCTACACCTTC
CASSSLGGGLYYGYTF
>TRBV7-9|TRBD1|.|TRBJ2-6
TGTGCCAGCAGCCGGACAGGCTATACGTCTGGGGCCAACGTCCTGACTTTC
CASSRTGYTSGANVLTF
>TRBV10-3|TRBD1|.|TRBJ2-7
TGTGCCACCATAGGACAGGGGACCGAGCAGTACTTC
CATIGQGTEQYF
>TRBV7-2|.|.|TRBJ2-1
TGTGCCAGCGGCGTAGGCGGAGGTGGGAACAATGAGCAGTTCTTC
CASGVGGGGNNEQFF
>TRBV18|.|once|TRBJ1-2
TGTGCCAGCTCACCGGGTCAGGCCTATGGCTACACCTTC
CASSPGQAYGYTF
>TRBV2|.|few|TRBJ1-5
TGTGCCAGCAGGAAGGACAGTAAGGGTCAGCCCCAGCATTTT
CASRKDSKGQPQHF
>TRBV4-2|.|few|TRBJ2-3
TGTGCCAGCAGCCAGGGCCGCACAGATACGCAGTATTTT
CASSQGRTDTQYF
>TRBV5-4|.|.|TRBJ1-1
TGTGCCAGCAGCTTGGTGCGGGGTACGGTGGACACTGAAGCTTTCTTT
CASSLVRGTVDTEAFF
>TRBV7-2|TRBD1|few|TRBJ1-2
TGTGCCAGCAGCCGCCCCCGGGACAGGGTAACCTATGGCTACACCTTC
CASSRPRDRVTYGYTF
>TRBV28|TRBD1|.|TRBJ2-7
TGTGCCAGCAGTTACTCGCATTCGGGACAGGGGCCCTACGAGCAGTACTTC
CASSYSHSGQGPYEQYF
>TRBV18|.|.|TRBJ1-1
TGTGCCAGCTCCCTTGGCCGGCTAGAGAACACTGAAGCTTTCTTT
CASSLGRLENTEAFF
>TRBV30|.|.|TRBJ1-5
TGTGCCTGGAGTCTAATGGGCAGGGGAAATCAGCCCCAGCATTTT
CAWSLMGRGNQPQHF
>TRBV4-3|.|.|TRBJ1-6
TGCGCCAGCAGCGCCGTGGGGGGAAGGAGTTCACCCCTCCACTTT
CASSAVGGRSSPLHF
>TRBV5-1|TRBD1|.|TRBJ1-5
TGCGCCAGCAGCCTTGAAGGGGGCCGGCAGCCCCAGCATTTT
CASSLEGGRQPQHF
>TRBV28|.|.|TRBJ1-1
TGTGCCAGCAGACTACAGAACACTGAAGCTTTCTTT
CASRLQNTEAFF
>TRBV4-3|.|.|TRBJ2-2
TGCGCCAGCAGCCAAGATATTGGCACAGCGAACACCGGGGAGCTGTTTTTT
CASSQDIGTANTGELFF
>TRBV2|.|.|TRBJ1-5
TGCGCCAGCAGACCCGAACGGGATCAGCCCCAGCATTTT
CASRPERDQPQHF